What follows are 15 T cell receptor beta chains derived from one specimen sequenced in a study of shared clonotypes between healthy human individuals. This table comes from immunoSEQ multiplex PCR, and its TCRdb copy is limited to in-frame clones, with some not included. There are 2 million to 2.5 million clones in the sample; roughly 93% occur only once, and about 0.34% lies in the top ten. The sample consisted of naive CD4+ T cells from PBMCs. The subset: CD45RA+ positively selected. These TCRs come from a man younger than 35 in good health. Some clones in this sample may be carry-over from other donors' samples.

The DNA for the CDR3 is TGTGCCAGCAGGGTCACAGGGGTTTCTAACTATGGCTACACCTTC. Protein: CASRVTGVSNYGYTF. The chain recombines TRBV28 with TRBJ1-2, with TRBD1 matching over 7 bases. CDR1 and CDR2 from the germline V gene are MDHEN and SYDVKM. There are 15 residues in the CDR3. Trimming took 6 bases from V and 0 from J; bases not matched to a gene: 7.

This rearrangement joins TRBV6-6 to TRBJ1-3, with a possible D match to TRBD1 (6 bases). The V and J ends lost 6 bases and 6 bases respectively, with 12 bases between them. The V gene's germline CDR1 is MNHNY and CDR2 SVGAGI (reference sequence). This CDR3 region has 13 residues. The CDR3 protein is CASRRDNANTIYF. CDR3 sequence (DNA): TGTGCCAGCAGGCGGGACAACGCAAACACCATATATTTT.

This rearrangement joins TRBV7-2 to TRBJ2-7; the match to TRBD2 covers 12 bases. The CDR3 sequence is 16 residues long. The V and J ends lost 4 bases and 3 bases, in that order; junction bases with no gene match: 7. Germline V gene lookup returns CDR1 SGHTA and CDR2 FQGNSA. CDR3: CASSSARGLAGYEQYF. The CDR3 DNA reads TGTGCCAGCAGCTCCGCGCGGGGACTAGCGGGCTACGAGCAGTACTTC.

Turning to this clone: The sample holds other DNA sequences that translate to the same CDR3. The chain links TRBV18 to TRBJ2-2; D remains unclear. Per the germline V gene, CDR1 is KGHSH and CDR2 is LQKENI. V was cut by 3 bases and J by 3 bases, with 8 bases left in between. CDR3 size: 14 residues. CDR3 residues: CASSPSRDTGELFF. As DNA, the CDR3 is TGTGCCAGCTCACCGTCCAGAGACACCGGGGAGCTGTTTTTT.

The chain recombines TRBV28 with TRBJ1-2; D remains unclear. This CDR3 spans 14 amino acids. Trimming stripped 3 bases from V and 8 bases from J, with 16 bases between. Per the germline V gene, CDR1 is MDHEN and CDR2 is SYDVKM. Here the CDR3 reads CASSFAVGSRGYTF. The CDR3 DNA reads TGTGCCAGCAGTTTTGCGGTCGGGTCTCGGGGCTACACCTTC.

This clone was counted once. J is TRBJ2-7 and V is TRBV7-3; 10 bases map to TRBD2. J was trimmed by 5 bases and V by 2 bases; bases with no gene match: 12. CDR1 SGHTA and CDR2 FQGTGA come from the germline V gene. This CDR3 has 17 amino acids. The CDR3 sequence is CASSLGGSSGRIHEQYF. The CDR3 coding sequence is TGTGCCAGCAGCTTAGGGGGTTCTAGCGGGAGAATCCACGAGCAGTACTTC. Complete variable domain (other parts from reference TRBV7-3 and TRBJ2-7): GAGVSQTPSNKVTEKGKYVELRCDPISGHTALYWYRQSLGQGPEFLIYFQGTGAADDSGLPNDRFFAVRPEGSVSTLKIQRTERGDSAVYLCASSLGGSSGRIHEQYFGPGTRLTVT.

The rearrangement uses TRBV5-5 and TRBJ2-7; D gene unclear. Trimming shortened V by 3 bases and J by 3 bases, and 13 bases separated the two germline ends. CDR3 size: 14 residues. The V gene's germline CDR1 is SGHKS and CDR2 YYEKEE (reference sequence). In DNA form, the CDR3 reads TGTGCCAGCAGCTCAATCGGTACTGGCTACGAGCAGTACTTC. It codes for CASSSIGTGYEQYF.

The chain uses TRBV28 and TRBJ1-2, with D hard to call. Germline values: CDR1 MDHEN, CDR2 SYDVKM. This CDR3 is 12 amino acids long. The ends were cut back, 8 bases at V and 5 bases at J, with 12 bases in the middle. CDR3 loop: CASRPTRYGYTF. As DNA, the CDR3 is TGTGCCAGCCGACCTACGAGGTATGGCTACACCTTC.

The genes are TRBV18 and TRBJ1-2, with unresolved D. Germline lookup yields CDR1 KGHSH and CDR2 LQKENI. V lost 4 bases to trimming and J lost 0 bases, with 3 bases between them. This CDR3 has 12 amino acids. This CDR3 reads CASSQTNYGYTF. The CDR3 bases are TGTGCCAGCTCACAGACTAACTATGGCTACACCTTC.

The chain has TRBV5-6 and TRBJ1-2, with D perhaps matching TRBD1 (5 bases). From germline, CDR1 is SGHDT and CDR2 YYEEEE. The CDR3 consists of 17 residues. Between the trimmed V and J ends, which lost 4 bases and 6 bases, there was a span of 25 bases. The DNA of the CDR3 is TGTGCCAGCAGCCCCGGTCGGTTTCCGGGGGGAAGAAATGGCTACACCTTC. This codes for CASSPGRFPGGRNGYTF.

The chain has TRBV4-2 and TRBJ2-7; D call uncertain. In germline, CDR1 is LGHNA, CDR2 YNFKEQ. There are 13 residues in the CDR3. The ends were cut back, 0 bases at V and 4 bases at J, with 7 bases in the middle. CDR3 sequence reads: CASSQDPMYEQYF. CDR3 sequence (DNA): TGTGCCAGCAGCCAAGATCCCATGTACGAGCAGTACTTC.

The genes are TRBV7-9 and TRBJ1-2, with 7 bases aligning to TRBD1. This CDR3 has 11 amino acids. V was pared by 5 bases and J by 7 bases, with 1 base of the junction left unmatched. Germline V gives CDR1 SEHNR, CDR2 FQNEAQ (reference sequence). DNA for the CDR3: TGTGCCAGCAGCCAGGGGGGTGGCTACACCTTC. As protein: CASSQGGGYTF.

V gene TRBV28 combines with J gene TRBJ2-7; D remains ambiguous. Germline V gives CDR1 MDHEN, CDR2 SYDVKM. V was trimmed by 4 bases and J by 3 bases, leaving 16 bases between them. The CDR3 totals 15 residues. CDR3 sequence: CASSSHGRQNYEQYF. The CDR3 region has the DNA TGTGCCAGCAGTTCCCACGGAAGGCAGAACTACGAGCAGTACTTC.

The V call is TRBV9, the J call TRBJ2-1; D is possibly TRBD1 (5 bases). Deletions cut 0 bases from V and 0 bases from J, with 22 bases between. The CDR3 contains 20 residues. Per the germline V gene, CDR1 is SGDLS and CDR2 is YYNGEE. In DNA, the CDR3 is TGTGCCAGCAGCGTAGCTGGGGCAGCAGAACGAAAGAGCTCCTACAATGAGCAGTTCTTC. Encoded protein: CASSVAGAAERKSSYNEQFF.

This chain joins TRBV27 and TRBJ2-1; 13 bases align to TRBD2. CDR1 is MNHEY, CDR2 SMNVEV, per germline (reference sequence). The CDR3 is 15 amino acids. J gave up 6 bases and V 5 bases, and 4 bases lay outside the gene matches. CDR3 protein: CASSPGTSGTNEQFF. The CDR3, as DNA: TGTGCCAGCAGTCCGGGGACTAGCGGGACCAATGAGCAGTTCTTC.